This is a list of T cell receptor beta chains from one sample in a study of blood T cell repertoires in COVID-19. The table came from immunoSEQ multiplex PCR; TCRdb's copy has only in-frame clones and leaves some out. The sample includes approximately 90,000 clones, roughly 84% of them seen just once. The specimen sequenced was peripheral blood. The receptor source for this set is a man aged 70 or older with acute or convalescent COVID-19. Each CDR3 is given with its conserved first and last residue. A D gene is named only where the DNA matches it firmly. For some rows the clone size is stated as once, few or many, or as a class when expanded; others skip it.

-,TRBV9,TRBJ2-1,TRBD2,TGTGCCAGCAGCGTAGTTTTCCGACTAGCGCGGTACAATGAGCAGTTCTTC,CASSVVFRLARYNEQFF
few,TRBV6-6,TRBJ1-4,-,TGTGCCAGCAGCCCGCGCGGGGGGGCAGAGGAAAAACTGTTTTTT,CASSPRGGAEEKLFF
-,TRBV27,TRBJ2-6,-,TGTGCCAGCAGTTTTCACTCTGGGGCCAACGTCCTGACTTTC,CASSFHSGANVLTF
-,TRBV3-1/TRBV3-2,TRBJ2-5,-,TGTGCCAGCAGCCAAGGCGGGGCTAGGAAGACCCAGTACTTC,CASSQGGARKTQYF
-,TRBV28,TRBJ1-2,-,TGTGCCAGCAGTTTATCAAACTTTAACTATGGCTACACCTTC,CASSLSNFNYGYTF
-,TRBV10-3,TRBJ2-2,-,TGTGCCATCAGGCCGACGGCGGCGAACACCGGGGAGCTGTTTTTT,CAIRPTAANTGELFF
-,TRBV7-9,TRBJ2-5,-,TGTGCCAGCAGCCTCCGGGACGGCAGGGGTGTAGAGACCCAGTACTTC,CASSLRDGRGVETQYF
-,TRBV6-5,TRBJ1-4,-,TGTGCCAGCAGTTCTACCCCGGACAGTAATGAAAAACTGTTTTTT,CASSSTPDSNEKLFF
-,TRBV11-2,TRBJ2-1,TRBD2,TGTGCCAGCAGCCTCGGGACTAGCGGGACCAATGAGCAGTTCTTC,CASSLGTSGTNEQFF
-,TRBV27,TRBJ2-1,TRBD1,TGTGCCAGCAGTGAACAGGGGGCCTTTTACAATGAGCAGTTCTTC,CASSEQGAFYNEQFF
-,TRBV24-1,TRBJ1-5,-,TGTGCCACCTCCCAAGCAGGGTGGGGTCAGCCCCAGCATTTT,CATSQAGWGQPQHF
-,TRBV11-2,TRBJ2-5,-,TGTGCCAGCAGCCCCGCCGGAGTGCAGGAGACCCAGTACTTC,CASSPAGVQETQYF